A single sample gave rise to the 14 T cell receptor beta chains below, sequenced in a study of Graves' ophthalmopathy and Graves' hyperthyroidism. RNA served as the template for amplifying TCR beta CDR3 regions. Second-round multiplex PCR came after first-round RT-PCR with HTBI primers. TCRdb recomputed calls from the multiplex PCR reads with MiXCR, one row per CDR3 protein. The data show over a million distinct CDR3 sequences, 35% to 40% seen once. Sequences were obtained from peripheral blood or thyroid tissue (not recorded which). The origin of the receptors is an adult man with Graves' hyperthyroidism.

The CDR3 loop reads CASSLAGIPGANVLTF. CDR3 coding DNA: TGCGCCAGCAGCTTGGCCGGGATCCCTGGGGCCAACGTCCTGACTTTC. The chain employs TRBV5-1 and TRBJ2-6; possibly TRBD2 for D (5 bases). Looked up from germline, CDR1 is SGHRS and CDR2 is YFSETQ. The CDR3 runs 16 residues. The V end lost 0 bases, the J end lost 2 bases, and 9 bases lay between the germline ends.

In its sample, this clonotype was seen many times. This chain joins TRBV29-1 and TRBJ1-5, with D perhaps TRBD1 (5 bases). CDR1 is SQVTM and CDR2 is ANQGSEA in the germline V gene. V lost 4 bases to trimming and J lost 4 bases, with 11 bases between them. There are 13 residues in the CDR3. The CDR3 DNA reads as TGCAGCGTTGCGTCCGGGGCAAATCAGCCCCAGCATTTT. Protein product: CSVASGANQPQHF.

This clonotype was observed many times. The chain has TRBV19 and TRBJ1-1; tentatively, D is TRBD1 (6 bases). The CDR3 extends over 12 amino acids. Deletions cut 6 bases from V and 6 bases from J, with 11 bases between. The germline gives CDR1 LNHDA, CDR2 SQIVND (reference sequence). CDR3 in amino acids: CASSEGESEAFF. The CDR3 DNA reads TGTGCCAGTAGCGAGGGGGAATCTGAAGCTTTCTTT. Looking up the rest from reference TRBV19 and TRBJ1-1 gives the full variable domain: DGGITQSPKYLFRKEGQNVTLSCEQNLNHDAMYWYRQDPGQGLRLIYYSQIVNDFQKGDIAEGYSVSREKKESFPLTVTSAQKNPTAFYLCASSEGESEAFFGQGTRLTVV.

V is TRBV24-1 and J is TRBJ1-5; 8 nucleotides match TRBD1. The CDR3 totals 16 residues. Germline loops: CDR1 KGHDR, CDR2 SFDVKD. The trim removed 5 bases at V and 4 bases at J, leaving 9 bases unmatched. Here the CDR3 reads CATSGEPGGPNQPQHF. DNA of the CDR3: TGTGCCACCAGTGGAGAACCAGGGGGCCCAAATCAGCCCCAGCATTTT.

The genes are TRBV7-6 and TRBJ2-7; 10 nucleotides align to TRBD2. The CDR3 extends over 17 amino acids. CDR1 is SGHVS and CDR2 is FNYEAQ in the germline V gene. Trimming at V came to 1 base and at J to 1 base, leaving 7 bases not matched to a gene. The chain's CDR3 is CASSLGSGRLTSYEQYF. CDR3 nucleotide sequence: TGTGCCAGCAGCTTAGGTAGCGGGAGGCTAACATCCTACGAGCAGTACTTC.

This clonotype was observed at least ten times. The CDR3 sequence is CASSQEGGNTEAFF. CDR3 in DNA: TGCGCCAGCAGCCAAGAGGGTGGGAACACTGAAGCTTTCTTT. The V call is TRBV4-3, the J call TRBJ1-1; D unclear. CDR3 size: 14 residues. The V and J ends lost 0 bases and 1 base respectively, with 6 bases between them. CDR1 is LGHNA, CDR2 YSLEER, per germline.

The J gene is TRBJ2-7, the V gene TRBV7-9; maybe TRBD1 (5 bases). The ends were cut back, 7 bases at V and 2 bases at J, with 12 bases in the middle. The V gene's germline CDR1 is SEHNR and CDR2 FQNEAQ (reference sequence). The CDR3 has 13 residues. CDR3 sequence reads: CASTPADTYEQYF. The CDR3, as DNA: TGTGCCAGCACCCCCGCGGACACCTACGAGCAGTACTTC.

The chain uses TRBV27 and TRBJ1-1; possible D gene TRBD1, 5 bases. V lost 5 bases and J 1 base, leaving 20 bases between the germline ends. In germline, CDR1 is MNHEY, CDR2 SMNVEV (reference sequence). The CDR3 loop spans 17 amino acids. CDR3 loop: CASSALKIQGSNTEAFF. CDR3 coding DNA: TGTGCCAGCAGTGCACTCAAAATCCAGGGTTCGAACACTGAAGCTTTCTTT.

The chain recombines TRBV10-3 with TRBJ2-7; D is possibly TRBD1 or TRBD2 (5 bases each). Trimming stripped 10 bases from V and 2 bases from J, with 12 bases between. This CDR3 is built from 12 residues. Germline CDR1 reads ENHRY; CDR2 reads SYGVKD. Here the CDR3 reads CATAGDPYEQYF. The CDR3 bases are TGTGCCACCGCTGGGGACCCCTACGAGCAGTACTTC.

This clonotype was seen at least ten times. V gene TRBV15 combines with J gene TRBJ1-5; D might be TRBD1 (6 bases). Germline values: CDR1 LNHNV, CDR2 YYDKDF (reference sequence). The V end was cut by 4 bases, the J end by 0 bases, with 13 bases between. The CDR3 is made up of 16 amino acids. Written as DNA, the CDR3 is TGTGCCACCAGCACGGACAGTAGCTATAGCAATCAGCCCCAGCATTTT. Residues: CATSTDSSYSNQPQHF. Supplemented by reference TRBV15 and TRBJ1-5, the full variable domain reads DAMVIQNPRYQVTQFGKPVTLSCSQTLNHNVMYWYQQKSSQAPKLLFHYYDKDFNNEADTPDNFQSRRPNTSFCFLDIRSPGLGDTAMYLCATSTDSSYSNQPQHFGDGTRLSIL.

With regard to this clonotype: A much more abundant neighbour one base away suggests this may be a read error. V gene TRBV20-1 combines with J gene TRBJ2-7; 7 bases map to TRBD1. Germline V gene data show CDR1 as DFQATT and CDR2 as SNEGSKA (reference sequence). The V segment lost 0 bases and the J segment 7 bases; nucleotides outside the gene matches: 6. CDR3 length: 13 amino acids. The CDR3 here is CSAREQGPSEQYF. The CDR3, as DNA: TGCAGTGCTAGAGAACAGGGGCCGAGTGAGCAGTACTTC.

This clonotype was detected ten times or more. The rearrangement links TRBV20-1 to TRBJ1-1; weak D call: TRBD1 (6 bases). With 8 bases removed from V and 5 bases from J, the gap between germline ends came to 6 bases. The CDR3 has 9 residues. Germline values: CDR1 DFQATT, CDR2 SNEGSKA (reference sequence). The CDR3 DNA sequence: TGCAGTAGGGGGACTGAAGCTTTCTTT. It specifies CSRGTEAFF.

This clonotype has at least ten counts. This chain links TRBV5-1 with TRBJ2-2; D is ambiguous. Germline V CDR1 and CDR2: SGHRS, YFSETQ. This CDR3 is built from 16 residues. The V gene lost 0 bases and the J gene lost 0 bases, with 9 bases spanning the gap. In DNA form, the CDR3 reads TGCGCCAGCAGCTTGGCTACCGCGACGAACACCGGGGAGCTGTTTTTT. It translates to CASSLATATNTGELFF.

In its sample, this clonotype was seen many times. The rearrangement joins TRBV7-2 to TRBJ1-5; D is ambiguous. Germline V gives CDR1 SGHTA, CDR2 FQGNSA. CDR3 length: 14 amino acids. The V and J ends lost 1 base and 3 bases respectively, with 7 bases between them. CDR3 nucleotides: TGTGCCAGCAGCTTAGATAGTTTCAATCAGCCCCAGCATTTT. It yields the protein CASSLDSFNQPQHF.